The 28 T cell receptor beta chains reported below all come from one sample, sequenced in a study of cytomegalovirus exposure and HLA in healthy donors. Sequenced by immunoSEQ multiplex PCR; TCRdb stores in-frame clones only, minus some. This table holds 100,000 to 130,000 clones, over 75% found once. The sequenced material came from PBMCs. The receptors were sampled from a woman aged 18-29 years in good health and CMV-seronegative.

This rearrangement joins TRBV18 to TRBJ1-1, with 8 bases fitting TRBD1. The V gene end was trimmed by 4 bases and the J gene end by 5 bases; junction bases not matched to a gene: 6. The CDR3 contains 14 residues. Germline CDR1 reads KGHSH; CDR2 reads LQKENI. Written as DNA, the CDR3 is TGTGCCAGCTCACTCGGACAGGGTAGGACTGAAGCTTTCTTT. As protein: CASSLGQGRTEAFF.

The chain joins TRBV29-1 to TRBJ1-1, with TRBD1 as a possible D gene (6 bases). Germline V CDR1 and CDR2: SQVTM, ANQGSEA. V was shortened by 0 bases and J by 6 bases, with 11 bases between the two germline ends. This CDR3 comprises 13 residues. CDR3 protein: CSVEDPTGSEAFF. The CDR3 DNA reads as TGCAGCGTTGAAGATCCGACAGGTTCTGAAGCTTTCTTT.

The rearrangement joins TRBV2 to TRBJ2-7; tentative D call: TRBD2 (5 bases). V was shortened by 5 bases and J by 7 bases, with 12 bases between the two germline ends. The CDR3 sequence is 12 residues long. Germline V CDR1 and CDR2: SNHLY, FYNNEI. The CDR3 nucleotides read TGTGCCAGCAGTTTTAGACCGGGGGAGCAGTACTTC. Translation gives CASSFRPGEQYF.

The chain carries TRBV7-2 and TRBJ2-7, with TRBD2 identical over 12 bases. The CDR3 runs 19 residues. CDR1 and CDR2 (germline): SGHTA, FQGNSA. The ends lost 5 bases at V and 0 bases at J; junction bases unmatched: 14. The CDR3 protein is CASSRTGAGLAGSSYEQYF. The CDR3 nucleotides are TGTGCCAGCAGCCGCACAGGGGCCGGACTAGCGGGGAGCTCCTACGAGCAGTACTTC.

This clone was recorded only once. This chain joins TRBV30 and TRBJ1-3, with D perhaps matching TRBD1 (5 bases). There are 12 residues in the CDR3. Germline CDR1 is GTSNPN and CDR2 is SVGIG (reference sequence). The V and J ends lost 1 base and 8 bases respectively, with 9 bases between them. CDR3 nucleotides: TGTGCCTGGAGTGGGGGGGAATACACCATATATTTT. Its translation: CAWSGGEYTIYF.

This chain joins TRBV28 and TRBJ2-1; a possible D gene is TRBD1 (7 bases). The ends were cut back, 7 bases at V and 0 bases at J, with 13 bases in the middle. Germline V gene sequence: CDR1 MDHEN, CDR2 SYDVKM. The CDR3 spans 15 residues. CDR3 sequence reads: CASTSGGLSYNEQFF. Written as DNA, the CDR3 is TGTGCCAGCACGTCAGGGGGGCTCTCCTACAATGAGCAGTTCTTC.

J is TRBJ2-7 and V is TRBV5-8; D not resolved. The V end was cut by 1 base, the J end by 7 bases, with 6 bases between. Germline CDR1 SGHTS, CDR2 YDEGEE. This CDR3 spans 11 amino acids. In DNA form, the CDR3 reads TGTGCCAGCAGCTTGCCCCGGGAGCAGTACTTC. This gives the protein CASSLPREQYF.

The chain combines TRBV5-1 with TRBJ2-2, with D hard to call. Germline values: CDR1 SGHRS, CDR2 YFSETQ. V was shortened by 5 bases and J by 3 bases, with 5 bases between the two germline ends. The CDR3 totals 12 residues. The CDR3 DNA is TGCGCCAGCAGTTCAGACACCGGGGAGCTGTTTTTT. Amino acids: CASSSDTGELFF.

This sequence joins TRBV5-1 and TRBJ1-2; D perhaps matches TRBD1 (6 bases). The CDR3 extends over 14 amino acids. The germline gives CDR1 SGHRS, CDR2 YFSETQ. Trimming left V 0 bases short and J 8 bases short, with 14 bases between. The CDR3 is CASSLEGGERGYTF. CDR3 nucleotide sequence: TGCGCCAGCAGCTTGGAAGGGGGGGAAAGGGGCTACACCTTC. Drawing the rest from reference TRBV5-1 and TRBJ1-2, the complete variable domain is KAGVTQTPRYLIKTRGQQVTLSCSPISGHRSVSWYQQTPGQGLQFLFEYFSETQRNKGNFPGRFSGRQFSNSRSEMNVSTLELGDSALYLCASSLEGGERGYTFGSGTRLTVV.

The chain joins TRBV30 to TRBJ2-1; TRBD2 matches 15 bases. V was pared by 2 bases and J by 0 bases, with 5 bases of the junction left unmatched. Germline values: CDR1 GTSNPN, CDR2 SVGIG (reference sequence). The CDR3 extends over 18 amino acids. CDR3 sequence: CAWSFRTSGGGSYNEQFF. The CDR3 DNA follows: TGTGCCTGGAGTTTCAGGACTAGCGGGGGGGGCTCCTACAATGAGCAGTTCTTC.

The rearrangement links TRBV23-1 to TRBJ1-3; a possible D gene is TRBD1 (5 bases). TRBV23-1 falls under the ORF class, with uncertain function. CDR3 length: 14 amino acids. With 11 bases removed from V and 3 bases from J, the gap between germline ends came to 17 bases. The CDR3 here is CASAGGGHGNTIYF. The CDR3 nucleotides are TGCGCCTCCGCGGGGGGAGGTCATGGAAACACCATATATTTT.

The rearrangement links TRBV7-8 to TRBJ1-5, with TRBD1 identical over 8 bases. This CDR3 comprises 16 residues. From germline, CDR1 is SGHVS and CDR2 FQNEAQ. V dropped 5 bases and J dropped 5; count of bases not matched to a gene: 11. CDR3 in amino acids: CASSPSWTGRDQPQHF. The CDR3 DNA reads TGTGCCAGCAGCCCCAGTTGGACAGGGAGGGATCAGCCCCAGCATTTT.

The chain recombines TRBV29-1 with TRBJ2-5, with 7 positions matching TRBD2. The CDR3 runs 14 residues. The germline V gene has CDR1 SQVTM and CDR2 ANQGSEA. V lost 6 bases and J lost 5; bases outside the gene matches: 12. Written as DNA, the CDR3 is TGCAGCGTGTCGGCAGGGCTGGGGGGGGAGACCCAGTACTTC. Protein product: CSVSAGLGGETQYF.

This clone was detected once. The chain recombines TRBV30 with TRBJ2-5, with a possible D match to TRBD1 (5 bases). V was shortened by 4 bases and J by 4 bases, with 16 bases between the two germline ends. The CDR3 covers 14 residues. Germline values: CDR1 GTSNPN, CDR2 SVGIG (reference sequence). CDR3 region: CAWTPVRAGETQYF. Here the CDR3 DNA reads TGTGCCTGGACCCCTGTCAGGGCTGGAGAGACCCAGTACTTC.

This chain connects TRBV5-4 to TRBJ2-2; 7 nucleotides line up with TRBD1. Germline CDR1 SGHNT, CDR2 YYREEE (reference sequence). CDR3 size: 16 residues. V lost 0 bases to trimming and J lost 4 bases; unmatched junction nucleotides: 6. The CDR3 is CASSLAGTDSTGELFF. The CDR3 bases are TGTGCCAGCAGCTTGGCCGGGACAGATTCCACCGGGGAGCTGTTTTTT.

The chain uses TRBV4-1 and TRBJ2-3, with D perhaps TRBD1 (6 bases). The CDR3 runs 14 residues. Trimming removed 9 bases from V and 0 bases from J, with 13 bases in between. Looked up from germline, CDR1 is MGHRA and CDR2 is YSYEKL. The CDR3, as DNA: TGCGCCAGTCGACAGGCGACTAGCACAGATACGCAGTATTTT. As protein: CASRQATSTDTQYF.

CDR3 in amino acids: CASSPSLSGSNKETQYF. CDR3 nucleotides: TGTGCCAGCAGCCCGTCCCTTAGCGGTTCCAATAAAGAGACCCAGTACTTC. V usage is TRBV9 and J usage is TRBJ2-5; TRBD2 might be the D (6 bases). The ends were cut back, 4 bases at V and 3 bases at J, with 22 bases in the middle. This CDR3 comprises 17 residues. Germline-derived CDR1 and CDR2 are SGDLS and YYNGEE.

The CDR3 protein is CASNPPLAVILPNEQFF. In nucleotides, the CDR3 is TGTGCCAGCAACCCCCCCTTAGCGGTGATCCTACCGAATGAGCAGTTCTTC. The chain links TRBV7-9 to TRBJ2-1; the D gene is possibly TRBD2 (6 bases). The CDR3 extends over 17 amino acids. Deletions cut 7 bases from V and 7 bases from J, with 26 bases between. The germline CDR1 and CDR2 sequences are SEHNR and FQNEAQ (reference sequence).

V is TRBV2 and J is TRBJ2-7, with 7 bases that match TRBD1. Germline loops: CDR1 SNHLY, CDR2 FYNNEI. V lost 3 bases and J lost 3; bases outside the gene matches: 5. The CDR3 consists of 14 residues. CDR3 sequence reads: CASSDRGYLYEQYF. The CDR3 coding sequence is TGTGCCAGCAGTGACAGGGGGTACCTCTACGAGCAGTACTTC.

This chain connects TRBV2 to TRBJ2-7, with 7 bases that match TRBD1. CDR1 is SNHLY and CDR2 is FYNNEI in the germline V gene. Trimming at V came to 10 bases and at J to 0 bases, leaving 9 bases not matched to a gene. There are 14 residues in the CDR3. CDR3 coding DNA: TGTGCCAACTTAGCCGGGACAGCCTCCTACGAGCAGTACTTC. This codes for CANLAGTASYEQYF.

J is TRBJ1-2 and V is TRBV6-5; a weak D match, TRBD1 (5 bases). The ends were cut back, 2 bases at V and 3 bases at J, with 7 bases in the middle. CDR3 size: 13 residues. Germline V lookup: CDR1 MNHEY, CDR2 SVGAGI. In DNA form, the CDR3 reads TGTGCCAGCAGTTACGGGGGGGACTATGGCTACACCTTC. This gives the protein CASSYGGDYGYTF.

V usage is TRBV10-3 and J usage is TRBJ1-3, with D possibly matching TRBD1 (5 bases). The CDR3 contains 17 residues. Trimming took off 8 bases at V and 0 bases at J, with 20 bases between the two ends. Per germline, CDR1 ENHRY and CDR2 SYGVKD. CDR3 nucleotide sequence: TGTGCCATCTCCCCGGGAGTGGGGGGTTACTCTGGAAACACCATATATTTT. Protein sequence: CAISPGVGGYSGNTIYF.

This clone was counted a few times. The chain is built from TRBV28 and TRBJ1-5; 9 nucleotides match TRBD1. Looked up from germline, CDR1 is MDHEN and CDR2 is SYDVKM. This CDR3 comprises 15 residues. Germline trimming cut 6 bases from V and 6 bases from J; bases unmatched to any gene: 9. CDR3 protein: CASRNTGQGGQPQHF. CDR3 nucleotide sequence: TGTGCCAGCAGAAATACGGGACAGGGTGGTCAGCCCCAGCATTTT.

J is TRBJ1-5 and V is TRBV5-1; D might be TRBD1 (5 bases). The CDR3 runs 16 residues. Germline loops: CDR1 SGHRS, CDR2 YFSETQ. V lost 4 bases and J lost 6, with 20 bases in between. CDR3 coding DNA: TGCGCCAGCAGCCCATACCCAGATGGGGCTAGTCAGCCCCAGCATTTT. Its translation: CASSPYPDGASQPQHF.

V gene TRBV19 combines with J gene TRBJ1-2; TRBD1 might be the D (5 bases). This CDR3 is built from 13 residues. The V end lost 10 bases, the J end lost 4 bases, and 16 bases lay between the germline ends. Per the germline V gene, CDR1 is LNHDA and CDR2 is SQIVND (reference sequence). The CDR3 region is CATREDGGYGYTF. The CDR3 bases are TGTGCCACCCGGGAGGATGGGGGCTATGGCTACACCTTC.

The chain links TRBV7-3 to TRBJ1-1, with unresolved D. Trimming shortened V by 6 bases and J by 1 base, and 9 bases separated the two germline ends. The CDR3 runs to 13 residues. Germline values: CDR1 SGHTA, CDR2 FQGTGA. The CDR3 coding sequence is TGTGCCAGCAGTATTACAGCGAACACTGAAGCTTTCTTT. Amino acids: CASSITANTEAFF.

CDR3 amino acids: CASSATGGADGYTF. The CDR3 DNA follows: TGTGCCAGCAGTGCCACAGGGGGCGCTGATGGCTACACCTTC. The chain has TRBV6-4 and TRBJ1-2, with TRBD1 matching 9 bases. Losses at the gene ends were 4 bases for V and 6 bases for J; bases not matched to a gene: 6. The CDR3 sequence is 14 residues long. CDR1 MRHNA and CDR2 SNTAGT come from the germline V gene.

V gene TRBV6-6 combines with J gene TRBJ2-5; perhaps TRBD2 as D (6 bases). The CDR3 covers 13 residues. V lost 4 bases, J lost 6 bases, and 12 bases lay in between. CDR1 MNHNY and CDR2 SVGAGI come from the germline V gene (reference sequence). The CDR3 loop is CASSSPGGKTQYF. The CDR3 DNA is TGTGCCAGCAGTTCCCCCGGGGGAAAGACCCAGTACTTC.